The 15 T cell receptor beta chains reported below all come from one sample, sequenced in a study of T cells after yellow fever vaccination. Using its own MiXCR run on the 5' RACE reads, TCRdb lists one record per CDR3 protein. The sample consists of about 110,000 distinct CDR3 sequences, around 8% of them appearing once. This specimen consisted of CD8+ T cells sorted from PBMCs, obtained 45 days after the yellow fever booster vaccination. These receptors were obtained from a man between 25 and 39 years old who received the YFV17D yellow fever vaccine.

The rearrangement links TRBV20-1 to TRBJ1-2, with D maybe TRBD1 (6 bases). There are 14 residues in the CDR3. The ends were cut back, 3 bases at V and 8 bases at J, with 19 bases in the middle. CDR1 is DFQATT, CDR2 SNEGSKA, per germline (reference sequence). As DNA, the CDR3 is TGCAGTGCTAGGGCGCAGGGGCGGCTTGAAGGCTACACCTTC. This sequence encodes CSARAQGRLEGYTF.

Of note for this clonotype: This could be a read error, since a much larger clone is one nucleotide away. V and J are TRBV20-1 and TRBJ2-7, with 8 bases fitting TRBD2. The germline gives CDR1 DFQATT, CDR2 SNEGSKA (reference sequence). The CDR3 runs to 14 residues. The CDR3 DNA follows: TGCGGTGCCCTGAGCGGGAGTAGCTCCTACGAGCAGTACTTC. As protein: CGALSGSSSYEQYF.

This clonotype has ten or more counts. The chain couples TRBV9 to TRBJ2-1; perhaps D is TRBD1 or TRBD2 (5 bases each). The CDR3 spans 13 residues. Germline values: CDR1 SGDLS, CDR2 YYNGEE. Trimming took off 1 base at V and 4 bases at J, with 6 bases between the two ends. The CDR3 sequence is CASSVWGYNEQFF. The CDR3 DNA sequence: TGTGCCAGCAGCGTATGGGGGTACAATGAGCAGTTCTTC.

Ten or more counts support this clonotype. The genes are TRBV12-3 or TRBV12-4 and TRBJ2-7; 10 bases align to TRBD1. V shed 5 bases, J shed 7 bases, and the junction held 8 bases outside the gene matches. The CDR3 length is 14 residues. DNA of the CDR3: TGTGCCAGCAGTATCCGGGACAGGGGTAAGGAGCAGTACTTC. Residues: CASSIRDRGKEQYF.

The table lists this clonotype with many counts. The V call is TRBV9, the J call TRBJ2-5; TRBD1 matches 7 bases. Germline loops: CDR1 SGDLS, CDR2 YYNGEE. CDR3 length: 15 amino acids. J gave up 2 bases and V 3 bases, and 7 bases lay outside the gene matches. In DNA, the CDR3 is TGTGCCAGCAGCGATAGGACAGGATCGCAAGAGACCCAGTACTTC. Translated, it gives CASSDRTGSQETQYF.

The chain carries TRBV4-3 and TRBJ2-1, with D possibly matching TRBD2 (6 bases). With 3 bases removed from V and 6 bases from J, the gap between germline ends came to 6 bases. The germline gives CDR1 LGHNA, CDR2 YSLEER. This CDR3 has 12 residues. The CDR3 here is CASSQTSNEQFF. The DNA of the CDR3 is TGCGCCAGCAGCCAGACTAGCAATGAGCAGTTCTTC.

With regard to this clonotype: A single base separates this from a much larger clone, so it may be a read error. The V gene is TRBV25-1, the J gene TRBJ2-5; D is possibly TRBD2 (5 bases). The germline V gene has CDR1 MGHDK and CDR2 SYGVNS. Deletions cut 1 base from V and 2 bases from J, with 11 bases between. The length of the CDR3 is 15 residues. The CDR3 coding sequence is TGTGCCAGCAGTGAATTCGAAGCGGATCAAGAGACCCAGTACTTC. This gives the protein CASSEFEADQETQYF.

This clonotype was seen ten or more times. The genes are TRBV7-2 and TRBJ2-1; TRBD2 aligns across 8 bases. The length of the CDR3 is 14 residues. V gave up 5 bases and J gave up 6 bases; unmatched junction bases: 6. Germline-derived CDR1 and CDR2 are SGHTA and FQGNSA. The CDR3 nucleotides are TGTGCCAGCAGCCTGGGTACTAGCGGCAATGAGCAGTTCTTC. It is translated as CASSLGTSGNEQFF.

This clonotype occurred many times. This chain links TRBV6-5 with TRBJ2-2, with 14 bases matching TRBD2. CDR3 length: 16 residues. Germline CDR1 and CDR2: MNHEY and SVGAGI. Trimming cost V 5 bases and J 4 bases; bases outside gene matches: 3. The CDR3 DNA reads as TGTGCCAGCAGTCCGGGACTAGCGGGAGCCACCGGGGAGCTGTTTTTT. Its translation is CASSPGLAGATGELFF.

As to this clonotype: A read error may explain this, as a much larger clone is one base away. The chain combines TRBV27 with TRBJ2-2; 7 nucleotides line up with TRBD2. CDR3 length: 14 amino acids. Per the germline V gene, CDR1 is MNHEY and CDR2 is SMNVEV (reference sequence). Germline trimming cut 6 bases from V and 6 bases from J; bases unmatched to any gene: 7. The CDR3 region has the DNA TGTGCCAGCAGCCGACTAGCTCCTCCCGGGGAGCTGTTTTTT. Protein: CASSRLAPPGELFF.

This clonotype was counted ten times or more. This chain joins TRBV4-1 and TRBJ1-2; D gene uncertain. This CDR3 is 14 amino acids long. The germline V gene has CDR1 MGHRA and CDR2 YSYEKL. V lost 1 base to trimming and J lost 4 bases, with 10 bases between them. CDR3 sequence reads: CASSQVGGTYGYTF. CDR3 nucleotides: TGCGCCAGCAGCCAAGTAGGAGGCACCTATGGCTACACCTTC.

V usage is TRBV5-5 and J usage is TRBJ2-3, with D possibly TRBD1 on 5 matching bases. Per germline, CDR1 SGHKS and CDR2 YYEKEE (reference sequence). The CDR3 is 14 amino acids. V lost 2 bases, J lost 0 bases, and 7 bases lay in between. The CDR3 bases are TGTGCCAGCAGCTTTGCAGGGAGCACAGATACGCAGTATTTT. Translated, it gives CASSFAGSTDTQYF.

This clonotype was found many times. The chain recombines TRBV5-1 with TRBJ2-5; 7 nucleotides align to TRBD1. There are 14 residues in the CDR3. The germline CDR1 and CDR2 sequences are SGHRS and YFSETQ. With 0 bases clipped from V and 4 bases from J, the junction kept 3 bases outside the gene matches. As DNA, the CDR3 is TGCGCCAGCAGCTTGGGACAGGGAATAGAGACCCAGTACTTC. The encoded protein is CASSLGQGIETQYF.

The CDR3 protein is CASSQVTSGEYTQYF. CDR3 nucleotides: TGCGCCAGCAGCCAAGTTACTAGCGGGGAGTATACGCAGTATTTT. The chain has TRBV4-1 and TRBJ2-3, with 10 bases aligning to TRBD2. V shed 1 base and J 7 bases; nucleotides not matched to a gene: 5. CDR1 is MGHRA and CDR2 is YSYEKL in the germline V gene. CDR3 size: 15 residues.

This clonotype was picked up many times. The V call is TRBV27, the J call TRBJ2-7; D ambiguous. Trimming took 7 bases from V and 2 from J, leaving 6 bases between them. Germline-derived CDR1 and CDR2 are MNHEY and SMNVEV (reference sequence). The CDR3 length is 11 residues. The CDR3 bases are TGTGCCAGCAAATCGGCCTACGAGCAGTACTTC. Its protein product is CASKSAYEQYF.